The sequence of this T cell receptor beta chain was determined in a study of metastatic and nonmetastatic thyroid tumors. TCRdb re-clonotyped the PCR reads through MiXCR. Of fewer than 7,000 clones listed, 30% to 35% are singletons. In its sample, this clone is medium-sized. No patient received treatment before thyroid surgery. The CDR3 extends over 14 amino acids. Germline V gene sequence: CDR1 LGHDT, CDR2 YNNKEL (reference sequence). Trimming stripped 2 bases from V and 2 bases from J, with 9 bases between. The sequence was obtained from a female donor with papillary thyroid cancer or a benign thyroid nodule (not recorded which). Some clones in this sample may be carry-over from other donors' samples. V gene TRBV3-1 combines with J gene TRBJ2-5; D is perhaps TRBD1 (6 bases). Sequencing was carried out using tumor tissue. Here the CDR3 reads CASSQWTDQETQYF. In DNA, the CDR3 is TGTGCCAGCAGCCAATGGACAGATCAAGAGACCCAGTACTTC.